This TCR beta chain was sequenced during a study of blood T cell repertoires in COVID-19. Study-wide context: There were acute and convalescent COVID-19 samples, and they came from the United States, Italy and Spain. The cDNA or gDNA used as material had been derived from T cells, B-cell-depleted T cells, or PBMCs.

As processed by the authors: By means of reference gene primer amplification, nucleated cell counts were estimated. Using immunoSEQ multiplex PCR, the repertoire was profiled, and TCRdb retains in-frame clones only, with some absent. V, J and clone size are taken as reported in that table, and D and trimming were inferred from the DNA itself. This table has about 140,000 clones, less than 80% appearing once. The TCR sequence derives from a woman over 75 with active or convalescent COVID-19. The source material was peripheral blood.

The CDR3, as DNA: TGCGCCAGCAGCCAAGACCAGACCGGGGGGGGTCAGCCCCAGCATTTT. This translates into CASSQDQTGGGQPQHF. V and J are TRBV4-1 and TRBJ1-5; weak D call: TRBD1 (5 bases). V was cut by 0 bases and J by 6 bases, with 15 bases left in between. Germline V gives CDR1 MGHRA, CDR2 YSYEKL. The CDR3 consists of 16 residues.